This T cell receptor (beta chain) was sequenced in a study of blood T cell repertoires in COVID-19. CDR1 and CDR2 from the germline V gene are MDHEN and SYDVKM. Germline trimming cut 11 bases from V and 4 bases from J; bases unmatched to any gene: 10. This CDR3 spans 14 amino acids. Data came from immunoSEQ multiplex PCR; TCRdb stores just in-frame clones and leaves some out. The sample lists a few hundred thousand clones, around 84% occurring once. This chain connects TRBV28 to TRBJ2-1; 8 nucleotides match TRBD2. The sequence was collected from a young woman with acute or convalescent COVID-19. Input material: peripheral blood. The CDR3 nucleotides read TGTGCCCAGCCGACGGAGCGGGGGTACAATGAGCAGTTCTTC. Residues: CAQPTERGYNEQFF.